This TCR beta chain is from a study of cytomegalovirus exposure and HLA in healthy donors. Worth noting for this clone: As yet, its antigen is unknown.

A roughly 120-subject validation cohort, separate from the 666-subject first cohort, supplied the donors. Generated by immunoSEQ multiplex PCR, the TCRdb table keeps only in-frame clones and is missing some. The sample has about 58,000 clones, around 90% seen once; the top ten hold roughly 1%. General observations from the study: With high specificity and sensitivity, the classifier reportedly diagnosed cytomegalovirus status. Associated with cytomegalovirus, according to the listing, were about 160 TCR beta chains.

Per the germline V gene, CDR1 is SEHNR and CDR2 is FQNEAQ (reference sequence). The CDR3 is made up of 14 amino acids. V dropped 5 bases and J dropped 7 bases, with 14 bases sitting between them. This receptor was identified in a man between 18 and 29 years old in good health and CMV-seronegative. This chain joins TRBV7-9 and TRBJ2-2; possible D gene TRBD1, 6 bases. Specimen: PBMCs. DNA for the CDR3: TGTGCCAGCAGCGCCCAGGGGTCTGGCGGGGAGCTGTTTTTT. It specifies CASSAQGSGGELFF.